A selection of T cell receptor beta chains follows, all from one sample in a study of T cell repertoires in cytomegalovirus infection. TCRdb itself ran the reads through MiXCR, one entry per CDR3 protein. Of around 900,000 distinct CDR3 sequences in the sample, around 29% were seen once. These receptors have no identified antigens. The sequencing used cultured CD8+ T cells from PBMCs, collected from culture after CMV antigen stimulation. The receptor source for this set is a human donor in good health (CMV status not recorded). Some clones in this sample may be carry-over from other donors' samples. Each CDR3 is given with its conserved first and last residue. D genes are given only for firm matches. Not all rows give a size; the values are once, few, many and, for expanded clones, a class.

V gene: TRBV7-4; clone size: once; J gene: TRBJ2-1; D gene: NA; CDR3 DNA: TGTGCCAGCAGCCCGACACCTGCAGGGGTCGGGGAGCAGTTCTTC; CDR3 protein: CASSPTPAGVGEQFF
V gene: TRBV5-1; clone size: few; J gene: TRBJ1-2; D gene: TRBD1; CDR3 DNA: TGCGCCAGCAGAACCGGGACAGGGCGGTATGGCTACACCTTC; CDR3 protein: CASRTGTGRYGYTF
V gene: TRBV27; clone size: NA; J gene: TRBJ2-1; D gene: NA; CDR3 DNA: TGTGCCAGCGGACCGGGGGGCCGCCTCAATGAGCAGTTCTTC; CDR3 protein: CASGPGGRLNEQFF
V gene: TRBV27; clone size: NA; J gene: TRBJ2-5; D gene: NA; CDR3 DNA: TGTGCCAGCATGTCCGTCCAAGAGACCCAGTACTTC; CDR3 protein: CASMSVQETQYF
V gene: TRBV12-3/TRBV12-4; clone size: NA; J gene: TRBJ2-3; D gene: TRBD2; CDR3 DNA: TGTGCCAGCAGGGAACCTAGCGGGGGGCCCACAGATACGCAGTATTTT; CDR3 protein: CASREPSGGPTDTQYF
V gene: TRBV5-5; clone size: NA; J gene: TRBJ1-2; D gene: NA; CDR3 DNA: TGTGCCAGCAGCCAGGACAGTCCGGTAGACACCTTC; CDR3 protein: CASSQDSPVDTF
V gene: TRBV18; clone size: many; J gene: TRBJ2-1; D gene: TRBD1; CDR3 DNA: TGTGCCAGCTCACCACCGGAGTACGACAGGGCCAATGAGCAGTTCTTC; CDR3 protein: CASSPPEYDRANEQFF
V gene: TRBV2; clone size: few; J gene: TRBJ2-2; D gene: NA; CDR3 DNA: TGTGCCAGCATGGGGGGCGACACCGGGGAGCTGTTTTTT; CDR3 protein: CASMGGDTGELFF
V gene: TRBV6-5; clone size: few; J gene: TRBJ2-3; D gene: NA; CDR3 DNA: TGTGCCAGCAGCGAAACGACTCACGGTCCGCAGTATTTT; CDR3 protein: CASSETTHGPQYF
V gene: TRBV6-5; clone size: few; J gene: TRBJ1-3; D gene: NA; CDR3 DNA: TGTGCCAGCAGTTACTCGATCGGAGGGGGGTCTGGAAACACCATATATTTT; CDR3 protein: CASSYSIGGGSGNTIYF
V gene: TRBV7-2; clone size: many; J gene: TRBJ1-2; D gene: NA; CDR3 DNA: TGTGCCAGCAGCTTAGGACAGCACTATGGCTACACCTTC; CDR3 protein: CASSLGQHYGYTF
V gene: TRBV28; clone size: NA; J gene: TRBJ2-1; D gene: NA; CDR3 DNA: TGTGCCAGCTGGGGGCCGTACGACGTCTACAATGAGCAGTTCTTC; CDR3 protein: CASWGPYDVYNEQFF
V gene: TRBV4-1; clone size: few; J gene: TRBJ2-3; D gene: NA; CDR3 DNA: TGCGCCAGCAGCCAGTTCATGGATACGCAGTATTTT; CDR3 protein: CASSQFMDTQYF
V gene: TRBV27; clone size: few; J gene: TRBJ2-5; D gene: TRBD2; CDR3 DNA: TGTGCCAGTCACCCTAGCGGAGCATGGCAAGAGACCCAGTACTTC; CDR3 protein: CASHPSGAWQETQYF
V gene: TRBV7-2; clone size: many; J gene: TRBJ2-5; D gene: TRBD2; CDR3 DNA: TGTGCCAGCAGCTTAGATAGCGGGGTAGAGACCCAGTACTTC; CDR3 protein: CASSLDSGVETQYF
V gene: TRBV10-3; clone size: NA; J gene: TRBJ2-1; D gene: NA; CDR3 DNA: TGTGCCATCAGGGGTCAGGGGTCTTACAATGAGCAGTTCTTC; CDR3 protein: CAIRGQGSYNEQFF
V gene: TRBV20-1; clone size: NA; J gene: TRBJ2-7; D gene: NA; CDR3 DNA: TGCAGTGCACAGAGGGGAGGACAGACCCGGGAGTACTTC; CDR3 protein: CSAQRGGQTREYF
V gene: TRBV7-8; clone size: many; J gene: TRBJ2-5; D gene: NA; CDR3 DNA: TGTGCCAGCAGCCGCACGGGGGTGCGCGAAGAGACCCAGTACTTC; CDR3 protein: CASSRTGVREETQYF
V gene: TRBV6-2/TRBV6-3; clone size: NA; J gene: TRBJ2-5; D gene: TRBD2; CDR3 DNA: TGTGCCAGCAGTGGAGGGAGGGGTCGGCCAGAGACCCAGTACTTC; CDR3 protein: CASSGGRGRPETQYF
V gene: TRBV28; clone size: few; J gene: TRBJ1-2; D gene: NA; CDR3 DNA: TGTGCCAGCACCCTTCGGGGCTTTATCTACGGCTATGGCTACACCTTC; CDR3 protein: CASTLRGFIYGYGYTF
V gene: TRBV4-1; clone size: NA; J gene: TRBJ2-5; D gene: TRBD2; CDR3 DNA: TGCGCCAGCAGCCAAGATTTTTGGACTAGGGGACCCCAAGAGACCCAGTACTTC; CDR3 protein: CASSQDFWTRGPQETQYF
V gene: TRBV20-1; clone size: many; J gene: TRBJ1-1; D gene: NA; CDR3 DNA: TGCAGTGCTAGAGATCCATCACTGAACACTGAAGCTTTCTTT; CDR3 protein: CSARDPSLNTEAFF
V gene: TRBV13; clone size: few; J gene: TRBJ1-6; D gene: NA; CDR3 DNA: TGTGCCAGCAGCTTAGGCGGGTTAGGAAATTCACCCCTCCACTTT; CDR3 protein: CASSLGGLGNSPLHF
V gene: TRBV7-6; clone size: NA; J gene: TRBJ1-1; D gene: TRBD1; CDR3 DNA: TGTGCCAGCAGCTTAAAGCAGGGGGCAACCACTGAAGCTTTCTTT; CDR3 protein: CASSLKQGATTEAFF
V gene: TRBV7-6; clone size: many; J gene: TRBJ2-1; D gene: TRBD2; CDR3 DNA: TGTGCCAGCAGCTCCCTACTAGCGGGGGGCCGGGCGTACAATGAGCAGTTCTTC; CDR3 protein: CASSSLLAGGRAYNEQFF
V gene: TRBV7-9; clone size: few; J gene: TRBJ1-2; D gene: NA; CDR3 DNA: TGTGCCAGCAGCTTCGTCAACTATGGCTACACCTTC; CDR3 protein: CASSFVNYGYTF
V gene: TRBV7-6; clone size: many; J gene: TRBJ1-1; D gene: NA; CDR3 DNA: TGTGCCAGCAGCGCAGGGGTGGGGGTTAGCACTGAAGCTTTCTTT; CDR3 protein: CASSAGVGVSTEAFF
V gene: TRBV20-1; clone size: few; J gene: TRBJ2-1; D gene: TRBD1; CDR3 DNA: TGCAGTGCTAGATCGCCCGGGACAGGGGTCTACAATGAGCAGTTCTTC; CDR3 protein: CSARSPGTGVYNEQFF
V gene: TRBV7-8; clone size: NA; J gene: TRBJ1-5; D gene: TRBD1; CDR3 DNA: TGTGCCAGCAGCCCCGTTGTTGGAGGGGGCTGGGAGCCCCAGCATTTT; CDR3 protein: CASSPVVGGGWEPQHF
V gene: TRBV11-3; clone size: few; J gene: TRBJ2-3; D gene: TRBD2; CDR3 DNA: TGTGCCAGCAGCTTACAGCGGGGGGGCCCCGCAGATACGCAGTATTTT; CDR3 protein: CASSLQRGGPADTQYF
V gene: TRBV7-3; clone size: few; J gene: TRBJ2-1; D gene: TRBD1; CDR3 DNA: TGTGCCAGCAGTCAGGGGGCGCAGAGAGGCAATGAGCAGTTCTTC; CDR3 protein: CASSQGAQRGNEQFF
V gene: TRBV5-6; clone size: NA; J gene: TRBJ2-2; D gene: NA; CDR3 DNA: TGTGCCAGCAGCTCTTTCCTCGGGGAGCTGTTTTTT; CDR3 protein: CASSSFLGELFF
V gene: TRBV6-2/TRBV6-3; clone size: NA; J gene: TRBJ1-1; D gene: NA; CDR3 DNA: TGTGCCACCAGAGGCGCAGGGCTGAGAAGGACTGAAGCTTTCTTT; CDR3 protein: CATRGAGLRRTEAFF
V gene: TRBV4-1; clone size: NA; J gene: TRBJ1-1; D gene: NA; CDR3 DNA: TGCGCCAGCAGCCATAAGAACACTGAAGCTTTCTTT; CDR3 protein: CASSHKNTEAFF
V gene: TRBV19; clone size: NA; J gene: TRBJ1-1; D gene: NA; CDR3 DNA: TGTGCCACCCTAATCGGTGGTGAAGCTTTCTTT; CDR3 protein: CATLIGGEAFF
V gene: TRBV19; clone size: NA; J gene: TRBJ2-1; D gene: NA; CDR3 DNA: TGTGCCAGTAGTATAGGGGCTTTTGAGCAGTTCTTC; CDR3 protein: CASSIGAFEQFF